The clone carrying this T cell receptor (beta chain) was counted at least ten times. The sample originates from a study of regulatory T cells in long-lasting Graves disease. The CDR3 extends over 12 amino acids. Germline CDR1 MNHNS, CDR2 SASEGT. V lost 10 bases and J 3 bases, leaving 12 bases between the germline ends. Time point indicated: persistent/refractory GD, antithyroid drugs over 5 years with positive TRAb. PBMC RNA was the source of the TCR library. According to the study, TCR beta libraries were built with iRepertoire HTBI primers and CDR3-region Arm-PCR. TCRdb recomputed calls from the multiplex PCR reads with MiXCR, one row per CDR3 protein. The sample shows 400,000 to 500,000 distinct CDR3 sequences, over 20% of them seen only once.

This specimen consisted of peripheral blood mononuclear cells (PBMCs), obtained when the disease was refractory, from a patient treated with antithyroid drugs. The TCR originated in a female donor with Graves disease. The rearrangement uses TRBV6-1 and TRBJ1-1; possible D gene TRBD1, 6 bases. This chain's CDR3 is CATLDSDTEAFF. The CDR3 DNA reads TGTGCCACCTTGGACAGCGACACTGAAGCTTTCTTT.